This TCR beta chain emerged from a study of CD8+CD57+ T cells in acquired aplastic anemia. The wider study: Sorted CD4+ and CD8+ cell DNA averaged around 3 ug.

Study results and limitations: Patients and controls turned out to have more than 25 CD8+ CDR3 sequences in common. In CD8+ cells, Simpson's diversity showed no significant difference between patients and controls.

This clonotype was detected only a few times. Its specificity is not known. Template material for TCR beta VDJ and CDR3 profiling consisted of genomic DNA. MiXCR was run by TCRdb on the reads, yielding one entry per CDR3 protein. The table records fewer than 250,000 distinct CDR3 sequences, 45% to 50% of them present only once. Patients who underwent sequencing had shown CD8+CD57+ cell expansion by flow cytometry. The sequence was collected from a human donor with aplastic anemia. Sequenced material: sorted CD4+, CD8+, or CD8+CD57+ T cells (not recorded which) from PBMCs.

Written as DNA, the CDR3 is TGCAGTGCTACAGGGGGATCGATTGGCTACACCTTC. Amino acid sequence: CSATGGSIGYTF. The chain uses TRBV20-1 and TRBJ1-2; TRBD1 agrees at 7 bases. The CDR3 sequence is 12 residues long. The germline gives CDR1 DFQATT, CDR2 SNEGSKA (reference sequence). The ends lost 4 bases at V and 7 bases at J; junction bases unmatched: 6.